This TCR beta chain is drawn from a study of glioma-infiltrating T cells. This CDR3 has 15 amino acids. Looked up from germline, CDR1 is DFQATT and CDR2 is SNEGSKA (reference sequence). The V and J ends lost 2 bases and 3 bases, in that order; junction bases with no gene match: 4. On this clonotype itself: A read error may be the cause here, since a much bigger clone is one base away.

Amplification of TCR alpha and beta CDR3 regions from RNA used iRepertoire nested multiplex PCR. Tissue mRNA or PBMC total RNA, roughly 85-450 ng, went into one-step reverse transcription and amplification. MiXCR, applied by TCRdb to the multiplex PCR reads, yields one record per CDR3 protein. The data hold some 130,000 distinct CDR3 sequences, with around 25% observed a single time. This chain joins TRBV20-1 and TRBJ2-7; 13 positions agree with TRBD2. Specimen: glioma tissue, nonneoplastic brain tissue, or PBMCs (not recorded which). This TCR derives from a human donor with low-grade glioma or glioblastoma, undergoing nonglioma brain surgery, or in good health (not recorded which). The CDR3 nucleotides are TGCAGTGCTAGATATGGGACTAGCGGGGACTACGAGCAGTACGTC. It codes for CSARYGTSGDYEQYV.